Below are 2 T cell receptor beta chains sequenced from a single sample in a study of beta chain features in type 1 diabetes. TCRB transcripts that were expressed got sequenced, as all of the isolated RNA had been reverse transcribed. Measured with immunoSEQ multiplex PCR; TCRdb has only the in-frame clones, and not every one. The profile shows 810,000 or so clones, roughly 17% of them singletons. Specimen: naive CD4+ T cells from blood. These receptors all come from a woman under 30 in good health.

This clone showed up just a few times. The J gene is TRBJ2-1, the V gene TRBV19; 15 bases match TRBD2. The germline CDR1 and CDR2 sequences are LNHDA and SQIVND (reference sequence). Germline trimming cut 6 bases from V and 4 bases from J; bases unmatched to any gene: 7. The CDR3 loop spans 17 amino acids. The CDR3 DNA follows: TGTGCCAGTAGGGGACTAGCGGGAGGCGTTACGTACAATGAGCAGTTCTTC. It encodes CASRGLAGGVTYNEQFF.

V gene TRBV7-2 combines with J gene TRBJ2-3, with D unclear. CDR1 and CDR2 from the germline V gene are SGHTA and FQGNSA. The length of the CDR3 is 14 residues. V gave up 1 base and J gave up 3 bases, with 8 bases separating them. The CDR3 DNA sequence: TGTGCCAGCAGCTTAGTACCAAATACAGATACGCAGTATTTT. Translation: CASSLVPNTDTQYF. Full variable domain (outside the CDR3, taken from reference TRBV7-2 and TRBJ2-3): GAGVSQSPSNKVTEKGKDVELRCDPISGHTALYWYRQSLGQGLEFLIYFQGNSAPDKSGLPSDRFSAERTGGSVSTLTIQRTQQEDSAVYLCASSLVPNTDTQYFGPGTRLTVL.